This T cell receptor (beta chain) was identified in a study of cytomegalovirus exposure and HLA in healthy donors. The study's findings and limits: When analyzed later, a missense DCLRE1C variant was found to be linked to TCR beta V- and J-gene trimming.

The CDR3 spans 16 residues. Germline loops: CDR1 SGHTA, CDR2 FQGTGA. Trimming stripped 1 base from V and 5 bases from J, with 15 bases between. Primers: 60 Vbeta forward and 13 Jbeta reverse. Generated by immunoSEQ multiplex PCR, the TCRdb table keeps only in-frame clones and is missing some. The sample carries about 160,000 clones, 75% to 90% recorded once. A note on this clone: Its target is unknown.

V usage is TRBV7-3 and J usage is TRBJ2-1; weak D call: TRBD2 (5 bases). The sample was PBMCs. The sequence came from a man in his fifties in good health and CMV-seropositive. CDR3 in DNA: TGTGCCAGCAGCTTAATCGCCAGCGGTAATAACAATGAGCAGTTCTTC. Amino acids: CASSLIASGNNNEQFF.